This TCR beta chain was found in a study of brain metastases from non-small cell lung cancer. Study findings and constraints: In about 60% of brain metastases, T-cell clones were expanded compared with matched primary tumors. TCR repertoires overlapped largely between brain metastases and matched primaries. T-cell infiltration was lower in brain metastases than primaries (P < 0.001).

J was trimmed by 6 bases and V by 5 bases; bases with no gene match: 3. This CDR3 is built from 15 residues. The germline gives CDR1 SGHTA, CDR2 FQGNSA. TCRdb keeps only in-frame clones here, not all; method: immunoSEQ multiplex PCR. The sample lists about 2,000 clones; 70% to 90% were seen once. About this clone: Antigen unknown.

V gene TRBV7-2 combines with J gene TRBJ2-1, with 14 positions matching TRBD2. The origin of this receptor is a donor aged 40 or older with non-small cell lung cancer. Source material: primary lung tumor tissue. DNA of the CDR3: TGTGCCAGCAGCCAGGGACTAGCGGGAGTCAATGAGCAGTTCTTC. It is translated as CASSQGLAGVNEQFF. Drawing the rest from reference TRBV7-2 and TRBJ2-1, the complete variable domain is GAGVSQSPSNKVTEKGKDVELRCDPISGHTALYWYRQSLGQGLEFLIYFQGNSAPDKSGLPSDRFSAERTGGSVSTLTIQRTQQEDSAVYLCASSQGLAGVNEQFFGPGTRLTVL.